This T cell receptor (beta chain) was sequenced during a study of cytomegalovirus exposure and HLA in healthy donors. Details on this clone: This same CDR3 is encoded by further DNA sequences in the sample.

Primers included in the PCR were 60 Vbeta and 13 Jbeta primers. Sequenced by immunoSEQ multiplex PCR; TCRdb stores in-frame clones only, minus some. The data contain some 150,000 clones, over 75% of them singletons. This receptor was identified in a female donor in good health and CMV-seronegative. What was sequenced was PBMCs.

CDR3: CASRSVSYEQYF. CDR3 coding DNA: TGTGCCAGCAGATCCGTATCCTACGAGCAGTACTTC. The chain links TRBV28 to TRBJ2-7; D not resolved. V was trimmed by 6 bases and J by 1 base, leaving 7 bases between them. The CDR3 contains 12 residues. The germline V gene has CDR1 MDHEN and CDR2 SYDVKM.